The 25 T cell receptor beta chains below all came from one sample that was sequenced in a study of blood T cell repertoires in COVID-19. The data were produced by immunoSEQ multiplex PCR, yet TCRdb's version contains in-frame clones alone and is incomplete. This sample has roughly 200,000 clones, with approximately 83% found just once. Sequencing was carried out using peripheral blood. Receptors originate from a human donor with active or convalescent COVID-19. The donor label of this sample is uncertain.

The V gene is TRBV1, the J gene TRBJ2-2; TRBD2, the D gene given by the table, was not confirmed from the DNA. TRBV1 is termed a pseudogene. The CDR3 is 19 amino acids. In nucleotides, the CDR3 is TGCACCAGCAGCCAAGATCAGTCCGAGCGGGGGGGCCCCACCGGGGAGCTGTTTTTT. Encoded protein: CTSSQDQSERGGPTGELFF.

The chain employs TRBV5-1 and TRBJ2-2, with D possibly being TRBD2 (5 bases). This CDR3 is built from 17 residues. V was pared by 0 bases and J by 2 bases, with 14 bases between. The germline gives CDR1 SGHRS, CDR2 YFSETQ. DNA of the CDR3: TGCGCCAGCAGCTTGGATTTAGGGAGTACCAACACCGGGGAGCTGTTTTTT. As protein: CASSLDLGSTNTGELFF.

A few counts support this clone. V and J are TRBV3-1 (or the pseudogene TRBV3-2) and TRBJ1-3, with 7 bases aligning to TRBD1. Trimming cost V 0 bases and J 13 bases; bases outside gene matches: 0. This CDR3 contains 11 residues. Germline V lookup: CDR1 LGHDT, CDR2 YNNKEL (reference sequence). The CDR3 bases are TGTGCCAGCAGCCAAGAGGACAGGATATATTTT. Translated, it gives CASSQEDRIYF.

The J gene is TRBJ1-2, the V gene TRBV6-6, with no clear D. Deletions cut 5 bases from V and 3 bases from J, with 16 bases between. Germline CDR1 MNHNY, CDR2 SVGAGI (reference sequence). CDR3 length: 15 residues. The CDR3 region is CASSTPTGAHYGYTF. CDR3 sequence (DNA): TGTGCCAGCAGTACCCCTACCGGAGCCCACTATGGCTACACCTTC.

V gene TRBV5-1 combines with J gene TRBJ1-1; TRBD1 might be the D (5 bases). Between the trimmed V and J ends, which lost 5 bases and 1 base, there was a span of 15 bases. The CDR3 loop spans 15 amino acids. CDR1 and CDR2 from the germline V gene are SGHRS and YFSETQ. The CDR3 nucleotides read TGCGCCAGCAGGTGGGGGAGGGGTGGGAACACTGAAGCTTTCTTT. This encodes CASRWGRGGNTEAFF.

The chain is built from TRBV6-5 and TRBJ2-1; 8 nucleotides line up with TRBD1. The CDR3 has 14 amino acids. The V gene end was trimmed by 6 bases and the J gene end by 4 bases; junction bases not matched to a gene: 5. Germline V CDR1 and CDR2: MNHEY, SVGAGI. CDR3 loop: CASSPGTGYNEQFF. As DNA, the CDR3 is TGTGCCAGCAGCCCCGGGACAGGTTACAATGAGCAGTTCTTC.

The rearrangement joins TRBV4-2 to TRBJ1-5, with D possibly TRBD1 on 5 matching bases. Looked up from germline, CDR1 is LGHNA and CDR2 is YNFKEQ. V shed 1 base and J shed 3 bases, with 10 bases lying between them. The CDR3 extends over 15 amino acids. The DNA of the CDR3 is TGTGCCAGCAGCCAAGGGGCAGGGAACAATCAGCCCCAGCATTTT. Translating it yields CASSQGAGNNQPQHF.

The chain joins TRBV11-1 to TRBJ1-3, with D perhaps matching TRBD1 (6 bases). This CDR3 has 15 residues. Deletions cut 5 bases from V and 2 bases from J, with 13 bases between. Germline V gives CDR1 SGHAT, CDR2 FQDESV (reference sequence). CDR3 bases: TGTGCCAGCAGCCACCCACAGGGAGCTGGAAACACCATATATTTT. Translated, it gives CASSHPQGAGNTIYF.

CDR3 region: CASSQEAGEQYF. In DNA form, the CDR3 reads TGTGCCAGCAGCCAAGAAGCGGGAGAGCAGTACTTC. The V call is TRBV3-1 (or the pseudogene TRBV3-2), the J call TRBJ2-7, with 7 nucleotides matching TRBD2. The CDR3 covers 12 residues. V lost 0 bases and J lost 7; bases outside the gene matches: 0. Germline CDR1 reads LGHDT; CDR2 reads YNNKEL (reference sequence).

V and J are TRBV7-6 and TRBJ2-1, with 11 bases aligning to TRBD2. This CDR3 region has 16 residues. Germline lookup yields CDR1 SGHVS and CDR2 FNYEAQ. V gave up 5 bases and J gave up 7 bases; unmatched junction bases: 10. The CDR3 here is CASSLEGSGGVNEQFF. CDR3 bases: TGTGCCAGCAGCCTAGAGGGTAGCGGGGGGGTGAATGAGCAGTTCTTC.

CDR3 DNA sequence: TGTGCCACCAGCAGAGGTCTGACATTGTATGGCTACACCTTC. Translated: CATSRGLTLYGYTF. This chain joins TRBV15 and TRBJ1-2; D remains unclear. CDR1 is LNHNV and CDR2 is YYDKDF in the germline V gene (reference sequence). V lost 1 base and J 5 bases, leaving 11 bases between the germline ends. The CDR3 is 14 amino acids.

The genes are TRBV5-6 and TRBJ2-5; D is perhaps TRBD2 (5 bases). CDR3 length: 15 amino acids. Germline assignment: CDR1 SGHDT and CDR2 YYEEEE. V lost 3 bases and J 5 bases, leaving 17 bases between the germline ends. The CDR3 sequence is CASSSTVASRETQYF. The CDR3 DNA reads as TGTGCCAGCAGCTCTACAGTGGCTAGCCGGGAGACCCAGTACTTC.

This chain uses TRBV7-2 with TRBJ2-1; no clear D gene. The germline gives CDR1 SGHTA, CDR2 FQGNSA. V lost 1 base and J lost 5, with 12 bases in between. This CDR3 is built from 15 residues. The CDR3 region is CASSLGATAHNEQFF. CDR3 DNA sequence: TGTGCCAGCAGCTTAGGAGCCACAGCCCACAATGAGCAGTTCTTC.

V and J are TRBV6-5 and TRBJ1-2; D call uncertain. V lost 6 bases and J lost 2, with 10 bases in between. The CDR3 sequence is 13 residues long. In germline, CDR1 is MNHEY, CDR2 SVGAGI. The CDR3 region has the DNA TGTGCCAGCAGCTTTGACACGAACTATGGCTACACCTTC. This codes for CASSFDTNYGYTF.

The CDR3, as DNA: TGTGCCATCGGGGAACAGGTGACCTCTGGAAACACCATATATTTT. Its protein is CAIGEQVTSGNTIYF. The rearrangement joins TRBV10-3 to TRBJ1-3; D is perhaps TRBD1 (5 bases). The CDR3 runs to 15 residues. V was cut by 8 bases and J by 0 bases, with 14 bases left in between. CDR1 ENHRY and CDR2 SYGVKD come from the germline V gene.

The rearrangement joins TRBV4-1 to TRBJ1-3; D is perhaps TRBD1 (6 bases). V was clipped by 7 bases and J by 0 bases, with 13 bases between them. This CDR3 spans 15 amino acids. The germline CDR1 and CDR2 sequences are MGHRA and YSYEKL. The CDR3 DNA is TGCGCCAGCACACCGGGACAAATCTCTGGAAACACCATATATTTT. This encodes CASTPGQISGNTIYF.

This rearrangement joins TRBV10-3 to TRBJ1-2; TRBD1 is a possible D gene (5 bases). Trimming stripped 5 bases from V and 0 bases from J, with 22 bases between. This CDR3 is built from 18 residues. CDR1 is ENHRY, CDR2 SYGVKD, per germline. The CDR3 bases are TGTGCCATCAGTCTCCCAGTAGGCGACAGCCGTTCTAACTATGGCTACACCTTC. Amino acids: CAISLPVGDSRSNYGYTF.

The chain carries TRBV6-5 and TRBJ1-2; tentative D call: TRBD1 (6 bases). The germline V gene encodes CDR1 MNHEY and CDR2 SVGAGI. Trimming took 5 bases from V and 5 from J, leaving 15 bases between them. The CDR3 runs 14 residues. CDR3 residues: CASSIPGQPYGYTF. The CDR3 nucleotides are TGTGCCAGCAGTATACCTGGACAGCCATATGGCTACACCTTC.

V and J are TRBV24-1 and TRBJ2-1, with D maybe TRBD1 (5 bases). The length of the CDR3 is 18 residues. Germline loops: CDR1 KGHDR, CDR2 SFDVKD. Trimming removed 3 bases from V and 1 base from J, with 18 bases in between. The CDR3 is CATSDGLAGRTSYNEQFF. The DNA for the CDR3 is TGTGCCACCAGTGATGGATTAGCCGGAAGGACATCCTACAATGAGCAGTTCTTC.

The chain joins TRBV21-1 to TRBJ2-7; the tabulated D call, TRBD2, remains unverified against the DNA. TRBV21-1 is an annotated pseudogene. There are 15 residues in the CDR3. DNA for the CDR3: TGTGCCAGCAGCAGGAGCGGGAGTCCCTCCTACGAGCAGTACTTC. Translation gives CASSRSGSPSYEQYF.

This clone was found once. The chain combines TRBV24-1 with TRBJ2-3; 13 positions match TRBD2. This CDR3 is 19 amino acids long. The V segment lost 0 bases and the J segment 2 bases; nucleotides outside the gene matches: 7. The germline V gene encodes CDR1 KGHDR and CDR2 SFDVKD. CDR3 in DNA: TGTGCCACCAGTGATTTGGGGTGGACTAGCGGGAGTTTCACAGATACGCAGTATTTT. It yields the protein CATSDLGWTSGSFTDTQYF.

CDR3 in amino acids: CAWSLYGQGYTEAFF. The DNA of the CDR3 is TGTGCCTGGAGCCTCTACGGACAGGGGTACACTGAAGCTTTCTTT. The chain combines TRBV30 with TRBJ1-1, with TRBD1 identical over 9 bases. CDR1 is GTSNPN and CDR2 is SVGIG in the germline V gene (reference sequence). Trimming took 3 bases from V and 3 from J; bases not matched to a gene: 8. This CDR3 comprises 15 residues.

CDR3 region: CASSPGTVNYEQYF. CDR3 DNA: TGTGCCAGCAGCCCAGGGACAGTTAACTACGAGCAGTACTTC. J is TRBJ2-7 and V is TRBV28, with 7 bases identical to TRBD1. V lost 6 bases, J lost 3 bases, and 8 bases stayed unmatched. The germline CDR1 and CDR2 sequences are MDHEN and SYDVKM. CDR3 size: 14 residues.

The chain has TRBV4-3 and TRBJ1-4; TRBD1 matches 9 bases. Per the germline V gene, CDR1 is LGHNA and CDR2 is YSLEER. After removal of 4 bases from V and 7 bases from J, the junction contained 7 bases not matched to a gene. The CDR3 runs to 15 residues. The CDR3: CASSLDRGAFEKLFF. DNA of the CDR3: TGCGCCAGCAGCCTAGACAGGGGGGCCTTTGAAAAACTGTTTTTT.

The V and J genes are TRBV2 and TRBJ1-2, with D perhaps TRBD1 (5 bases). V lost 4 bases to trimming and J lost 0 bases, with 12 bases between them. The CDR3 has 15 amino acids. Germline V gene data show CDR1 as SNHLY and CDR2 as FYNNEI. This CDR3 is CASSVSATANYGYTF. The CDR3 region has the DNA TGTGCCAGCAGTGTTTCGGCGACAGCTAACTATGGCTACACCTTC. Full variable domain (remainder filled in from reference TRBV2 and TRBJ1-2): EPEVTQTPSHQVTQMGQEVILRCVPISNHLYFYWYRQILGQKVEFLVSFYNNEISEKSEIFDDQFSVERPDGSNFTLKIRSTKLEDSAMYFCASSVSATANYGYTFGSGTRLTVV.